This T cell receptor beta chain was identified in a study of chemoradiotherapy in HPV16-positive cancers. The protocol was immunoSEQ multiplex PCR, while the TCRdb copy is restricted to in-frame clones and leaves out a portion. The sample has tens of thousands of clones, around 94% seen once. Findings and limits, study-wide: HPV-responsive T-cell expansion during chemoradiotherapy was linked to improved recurrence-free survival in HPV16-positive patients. Functional assays defining HPV-specific T cells used only a couple of HPV16-positive patients.

The CDR3 is 19 residues long. The germline V gene has CDR1 SGHAT and CDR2 FQNNGV. With V trimmed by 2 bases and J by 5 bases, 20 bases remained unmatched. Notes on this clone: Its antigen is currently unknown.

This chain joins TRBV11-2 and TRBJ1-1; the match to TRBD1 covers 7 bases. The TCR sequence derives from a human donor with HPV-associated anogenital cancer. Sampling was performed from a patient who underwent chemoradiotherapy. CDR3 coding DNA: TGTGCCAGCAGCTTATCCTCAGGTGGACGACAGGGAAGGAGAACTGAAGCTTTCTTT. Protein: CASSLSSGGRQGRRTEAFF.